These 13 T cell receptor beta chains were sequenced from one sample in a study of post-analysis software for immune sequencing data. Study observations and caveats: Five TRBV segments were more frequent in patients than controls; TRBV5-6, TRBV5-1 and TRBV20-1 belonged to this group.

Their cognate antigens are unknown. Researchers reported that TCR beta cDNA libraries carried unique molecular identifiers. TCRdb redid the calling of the PCR reads with MiXCR, one entry per CDR3 protein. The data show roughly 700,000 distinct CDR3 sequences, roughly 27% seen once. Sequenced input: blood. The receptors come from a girl aged 10-17 years with multiple sclerosis.

A single count supports this clonotype. This chain links TRBV28 with TRBJ2-1; the match to TRBD2 covers 9 bases. The germline gives CDR1 MDHEN, CDR2 SYDVKM. The ends lost 3 bases at V and 6 bases at J; junction bases unmatched: 9. This CDR3 has 16 amino acids. The CDR3 DNA follows: TGTGCCAGCAGTTTGAAGGCGGGAGGGCCCTGCAATGAGCAGTTCTTC. Protein sequence: CASSLKAGGPCNEQFF.

This clonotype has a count of ten or more. V and J are TRBV15 and TRBJ2-1, with D hard to call. Trimming cost V 0 bases and J 6 bases, with 9 bases left between them. Germline V CDR1 and CDR2: LNHNV, YYDKDF (reference sequence). The CDR3 extends over 14 amino acids. CDR3: CATSRDATFNEQFF. The CDR3 DNA reads TGTGCCACCAGCAGAGATGCGACGTTCAATGAGCAGTTCTTC. The full variable domain, completed using reference TRBV15 and TRBJ2-1, is DAMVIQNPRYQVTQFGKPVTLSCSQTLNHNVMYWYQQKSSQAPKLLFHYYDKDFNNEADTPDNFQSRRPNTSFCFLDIRSPGLGDTAMYLCATSRDATFNEQFFGPGTRLTVL.

This clonotype was found a few times. The CDR3, as DNA: TGTGCCAGCAGATCCCCCGGCGCGCCTGGTAAAGCTTTCTTT. Residues: CASRSPGAPGKAFF. The chain combines TRBV7-9 with TRBJ1-1; D uncertain. The CDR3 extends over 14 amino acids. Trimming cost V 6 bases and J 9 bases, with 20 bases left between them. In germline, CDR1 is SEHNR, CDR2 FQNEAQ (reference sequence).

On this clonotype itself: The junction does not match germline at one end; this may be a read error. The gene calls are TRBV20-1 and TRBJ2-1; the D call may be TRBD1 or TRBD2 (6 bases each). The germline gives CDR1 DFQATT, CDR2 SNEGSKA (reference sequence). This CDR3 is built from 16 residues. CDR3 nucleotides: TGCAGTGCGAATCGGGGGTTGGGGGGCAGGGCGAATGAGCAGGTCTTC. Its translation is CSANRGLGGRANEQVF.

As DNA, the CDR3 is TGTGCCAGCAGCTATGACAGGGCCTATGGCTACACCTTC. Amino acid sequence: CASSYDRAYGYTF. The V gene is TRBV14, the J gene TRBJ1-2, with 7 bases that match TRBD1. CDR3 length: 13 amino acids. The V segment lost 5 bases and the J segment 4 bases; nucleotides outside the gene matches: 4. Germline lookup yields CDR1 SGHDN and CDR2 FVKESK.

This clonotype was observed a handful of times. V usage is TRBV27 and J usage is TRBJ2-5; 8 positions agree with TRBD2. The V and J ends lost 5 bases and 4 bases, in that order; junction bases with no gene match: 12. The germline CDR1 and CDR2 sequences are MNHEY and SMNVEV (reference sequence). The CDR3 is 16 residues long. The DNA for the CDR3 is TGTGCCAGCAGTCCAGCGGGACTAGTTTTCGGAGAGACCCAGTACTTC. Its protein is CASSPAGLVFGETQYF.

This clonotype was observed a handful of times. This sequence joins TRBV29-1 and TRBJ1-1; D is unresolved. The CDR3 is made up of 8 amino acids. CDR1 is SQVTM and CDR2 is ANQGSEA in the germline V gene. The CDR3 region has the DNA TGCGCTGTTACTGAAGCTTTCTTT. Protein sequence: CAVTEAFF.

This clonotype appeared a few times. This chain links TRBV20-1 with TRBJ2-7; D unclear. The assigned J gene may be wrong: the sequence end matches TRBJ2-5 better. CDR1 is DFQATT and CDR2 is SNEGSKA in the germline V gene (reference sequence). CDR3 length: 12 residues. DNA of the CDR3: TGCAGTGCTAGAGTTCTGGGGGAGACCCAGTACTTC. As protein: CSARVLGETQYF.

This rearrangement joins TRBV5-1 to TRBJ2-6; D call uncertain. Trimming left V 1 base short and J 0 bases short, with 8 bases between. This CDR3 has 16 amino acids. Germline V gene sequence: CDR1 SGHRS, CDR2 YFSETQ. Here the CDR3 DNA reads TGCGCCAGCAGCTTGAGGCAGCTCTCTGGGGCCAACGTCCTGACTTTC. Translation: CASSLRQLSGANVLTF. The whole variable domain, filled in from reference TRBV5-1 and TRBJ2-6, reads KAGVTQTPRYLIKTRGQQVTLSCSPISGHRSVSWYQQTPGQGLQFLFEYFSETQRNKGNFPGRFSGRQFSNSRSEMNVSTLELGDSALYLCASSLRQLSGANVLTFGAGSRLTVL.

Only one count was recorded for this clonotype. The J gene is TRBJ1-5, the V gene TRBV5-1; 10 bases fit TRBD1. Germline lookup yields CDR1 SGHRS and CDR2 YFSETQ. V lost 4 bases, J lost 0 bases, and 4 bases stayed unmatched. The CDR3 spans 16 residues. The CDR3 spells CASSPTGGNSNQPQHF. The CDR3 DNA follows: TGCGCCAGCAGCCCGACAGGGGGCAATAGCAATCAGCCCCAGCATTTT.

A few counts support this clonotype. V and J are TRBV20-1 and TRBJ2-3; the match to TRBD1 covers 9 bases. Looked up from germline, CDR1 is DFQATT and CDR2 is SNEGSKA (reference sequence). The V gene end was trimmed by 5 bases and the J gene end by 0 bases; junction bases not matched to a gene: 9. The CDR3 has 16 amino acids. The CDR3 region has the DNA TGCAGTGCTCACCAGTGGACAGGGGAAAGCACAGATACGCAGTATTTT. Translating it yields CSAHQWTGESTDTQYF.

This sequence joins TRBV6-5 and TRBJ2-4; tentatively, D is TRBD1 or TRBD2 (7 bases each). Germline loops: CDR1 MNHEY, CDR2 SVGAGI. V was cut by 3 bases and J by 1 base, with 13 bases left in between. The CDR3 contains 16 residues. DNA for the CDR3: TGTGCCAGCAGTTATTCCCAGGGGGGGGCCAAAAACATTCAGTACTTC. It codes for CASSYSQGGAKNIQYF.

The CDR3 is CASSVKQGVLDTQYF. The DNA for the CDR3 is TGTGCCAGCAGCGTAAAACAGGGGGTCCTAGATACGCAGTATTTT. The chain is built from TRBV9 and TRBJ2-3, with 8 bases lining up with TRBD1. The germline gives CDR1 SGDLS, CDR2 YYNGEE. The junction had 6 bases not matched to a gene; V was cut back by 1 base and J by 5 bases. CDR3 length: 15 residues. Based on the CDR3 plus reference TRBV9 and TRBJ2-3, the full variable domain is DSGVTQTPKHLITATGQRVTLRCSPRSGDLSVYWYQQSLDQGLQFLIQYYNGEERAKGNILERFSAQQFPDLHSELNLSSLELGDSALYFCASSVKQGVLDTQYFGPGTRLTVL.